A selection of T cell receptor beta chains follows, all from one sample in a study of response to subunit inactivated influenza vaccine. TCRdb analysed the RT-PCR reads with MiXCR anew, one entry per CDR3 protein. The table has about 780,000 distinct CDR3 sequences, less than 20% seen once. The source was PBMCs from blood, collected around 5 days after vaccination. The receptors come from a man aged 45-65 years who received an inactivated influenza vaccine. Each CDR3 is given with its conserved first and last residue. The D gene is left open where the match is weak. Size tells how often a clone was seen (once, few, many) or the class of an expanded clone, and some rows leave it out.

d_call	j_call	v_call	clone_size	cdr3_aa	cdr3_nt
TRBD2	TRBJ2-1	TRBV7-2	.	CASSFTSGIYNEQFF	TGTGCCAGCAGCTTCACTAGCGGGATCTACAATGAGCAGTTCTTC
.	TRBJ2-1	TRBV10-3	.	CAIRPSRSSYNEQFF	TGTGCCATCAGGCCCTCAAGGAGCTCCTACAATGAGCAGTTCTTC
TRBD2	TRBJ2-7	TRBV15	.	CATSRVAGAYEQYF	TGTGCCACCAGCAGAGTTGCGGGGGCCTACGAGCAGTACTTC
.	TRBJ2-3	TRBV20-1	few	CSARGGGETDTQYF	TGCAGTGCTAGAGGGGGGGGCGAGACAGATACGCAGTATTTT
TRBD1	TRBJ2-2	TRBV24-1	.	CATSDLRTGVTGELFF	TGTGCCACCAGTGATTTAAGGACAGGGGTCACCGGGGAGCTGTTTTTT
.	TRBJ2-5	TRBV24-1	few	CATSDPGVETQYF	TGTGCCACCAGTGATCCAGGGGTGGAGACCCAGTACTTC
TRBD2	TRBJ2-3	TRBV7-2	few	CASSLVRGGVDTQYF	TGTGCCAGCAGCTTAGTTCGCGGGGGAGTAGATACGCAGTATTTT
.	TRBJ1-2	TRBV20-1	.	CSAVDGVNYGYTF	TGCAGTGCTGTTGATGGGGTTAACTATGGCTACACCTTC
TRBD2	TRBJ2-3	TRBV20-1	many	CSAIRGGRGDTQYF	TGCAGTGCTATACGCGGGGGGCGCGGAGATACGCAGTATTTT
TRBD1	TRBJ1-1	TRBV12-3/TRBV12-4	.	CASSLGTGGIEAFF	TGTGCCAGCAGTTTAGGGACAGGGGGTATTGAAGCTTTCTTT
.	TRBJ2-2	TRBV24-1	few	CATSDLPGNTGELFF	TGTGCCACCAGTGATTTGCCAGGGAACACCGGGGAGCTGTTTTTT
.	TRBJ2-7	TRBV20-1	.	CSALRGSTYEQYF	TGCAGTGCCCTAAGGGGCTCGACCTACGAGCAGTACTTC
.	TRBJ1-5	TRBV7-2	few	CASSLRNGGPQHF	TGTGCCAGCAGCTTAAGGAACGGGGGGCCCCAGCATTTT
.	TRBJ2-1	TRBV29-1	few	CSVEVKRVDYNEQFF	TGCAGCGTTGAAGTGAAGAGGGTAGACTACAATGAGCAGTTCTTC
.	TRBJ2-1	TRBV28	.	CASSFPRAYNEQFF	TGTGCCAGCAGCTTTCCAAGGGCCTACAATGAGCAGTTCTTC
.	TRBJ2-7	TRBV3-1	.	CASSRLDYEQYF	TGTGCCAGCAGCCGACTAGACTACGAGCAGTACTTC
TRBD1	TRBJ2-7	TRBV4-2	few	CASSQGQGDTYEQYF	TGTGCCAGCAGCCAAGGACAGGGGGACACCTACGAGCAGTACTTC
TRBD1	TRBJ1-1	TRBV10-3	.	CAISDPGQDINTEAFF	TGTGCCATCAGTGACCCGGGACAGGATATAAACACTGAAGCTTTCTTT